Listed below are T cell receptor beta chains from one sample, sequenced in a study of blood T cell repertoires in COVID-19. Generated by immunoSEQ multiplex PCR, the TCRdb table keeps only in-frame clones and is missing some. The profile shows a few hundred thousand clones, about 85% of them singletons. What was sequenced was peripheral blood. These TCRs come from a woman between 18 and 29 years old with acute or convalescent COVID-19. CDR3s include the opening cysteine and the closing phenylalanine or tryptophan. A D gene is named only where the DNA matches it firmly. For some rows the clone size is stated as once, few or many, or as a class when expanded; others skip it.

d_gene,abundance,j_gene,v_gene,CDR3aa,CDR3nt
TRBD1,NA,TRBJ2-2,TRBV6-5,CAAGGRAGELFF,TGTGCCGCAGGGGGCCGTGCCGGGGAGCTGTTTTTT
TRBD1,NA,TRBJ2-3,TRBV5-1,CASSPDRGGTDTQYF,TGCGCCAGCAGCCCAGACAGGGGCGGCACAGATACGCAGTATTTT
NA,NA,TRBJ2-6,TRBV2,CASRLDTSGANVLTF,TGTGCCAGCAGATTAGACACCTCTGGGGCCAACGTCCTGACTTTC
NA,NA,TRBJ2-2,TRBV19,CASSIQSRMAGWPGRELFF,TGTGCCAGTAGTATACAGTCCCGCATGGCAGGATGGCCCGGTCGGGAGCTGTTTTTT
NA,once,TRBJ1-2,TRBV27,CASSPIWGGYGYTF,TGTGCCAGCAGTCCCATTTGGGGGGGGTATGGCTACACCTTC
TRBD1,NA,TRBJ1-2,TRBV7-8,CASSLGTGFLYGYTF,TGTGCCAGCAGCCTCGGGACAGGGTTCCTCTATGGCTACACCTTC
NA,few,TRBJ1-5,TRBV19,CASNTEGSGNQPQHF,TGTGCCAGTAACACGGAGGGTAGCGGCAATCAGCCCCAGCATTTT
NA,NA,TRBJ2-4,TRBV11-2,CASSLWTEKNIQYF,TGTGCCAGCAGCTTATGGACAGAGAAAAACATTCAGTACTTC
TRBD1,NA,TRBJ1-2,TRBV28,CASSLSGRGRGYTF,TGTGCCAGCAGTTTATCGGGCAGGGGGCGAGGCTACACCTTC
NA,NA,TRBJ2-1,TRBV25-1,CASSEIGGASYNEQFF,TGTGCCAGCAGTGAAATCGGCGGGGCCTCCTACAATGAGCAGTTCTTC
TRBD1,NA,TRBJ2-4,TRBV6-2/TRBV6-3,CASSYVPGGYKNIQYF,TGTGCCAGCAGTTACGTTCCAGGGGGCTACAAAAACATTCAGTACTTC